The source of this T cell receptor (beta chain) is a study of cytomegalovirus exposure and HLA in healthy donors. General study results and limits: Cytomegalovirus status, reportedly, was diagnosed with high specificity and sensitivity by the classifier. Among TCR beta chains, those listed as cytomegalovirus-associated numbered over 150. Confirmation in vitro established that a few CMV-associated chains were specific for CMV antigens. Rare sequences made up most TCRs, while some public TCRs were found in many donors.

The junction had 4 bases not matched to a gene; V was cut back by 0 bases and J by 3 bases. CDR3 length equals 15 residues. CDR1 is KGHSH, CDR2 LQKENI, per germline. This table comes from immunoSEQ multiplex PCR, and its TCRdb copy is limited to in-frame clones, with some not included. The sample includes 100,000 to 150,000 clones, roughly 90% seen only once; the top ten take approximately 3.5%. On this clone itself: Its antigen is unidentified.

This TCR was sampled from a young man in good health and CMV-seronegative. Material for sequencing was PBMCs. The gene calls are TRBV18 and TRBJ2-7; TRBD1 aligns across 8 bases. The CDR3 sequence: CASSPPGQVIYEQYF. CDR3 sequence (DNA): TGTGCCAGCTCACCACCGGGACAGGTGATCTACGAGCAGTACTTC.